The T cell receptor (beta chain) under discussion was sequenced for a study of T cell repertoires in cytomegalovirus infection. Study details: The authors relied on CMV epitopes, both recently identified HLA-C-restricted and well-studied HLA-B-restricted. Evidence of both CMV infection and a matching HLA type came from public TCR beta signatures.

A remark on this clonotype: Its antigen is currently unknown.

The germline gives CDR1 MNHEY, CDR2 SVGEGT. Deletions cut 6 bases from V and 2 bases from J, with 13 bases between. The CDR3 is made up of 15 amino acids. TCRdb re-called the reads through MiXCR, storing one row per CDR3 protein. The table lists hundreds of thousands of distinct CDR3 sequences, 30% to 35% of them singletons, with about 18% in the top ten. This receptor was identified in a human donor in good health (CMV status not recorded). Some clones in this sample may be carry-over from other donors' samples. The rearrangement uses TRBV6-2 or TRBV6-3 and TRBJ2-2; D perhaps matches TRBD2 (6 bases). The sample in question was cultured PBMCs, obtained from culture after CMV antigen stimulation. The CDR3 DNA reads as TGTGCCAGCAGCAGACTAGATCCCAACACCGGGGAGCTGTTTTTT. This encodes CASSRLDPNTGELFF.